What follows are 20 T cell receptor beta chains derived from one specimen sequenced in a study of T cell repertoires in cytomegalovirus infection. MiXCR, applied by TCRdb to the reads, yields one record per CDR3 protein. The sample has about 150,000 distinct CDR3 sequences, around a quarter seen once; the top ten hold over 9.5%. The sample taken for sequencing was PBMCs. These receptors were taken from a human donor in good health (CMV status not recorded). Some clones in this sample may be carry-over from other donors' samples.

In its sample, this clonotype was seen many times. The J gene is TRBJ1-5, the V gene TRBV7-8, with D unresolved. CDR1 is SGHVS, CDR2 FQNEAQ, per germline. V was clipped by 1 base and J by 3 bases, with 16 bases between them. This CDR3 contains 17 residues. The CDR3: CASSLVSGLGTNQPQHF. CDR3 in DNA: TGTGCCAGCAGCTTAGTATCGGGCTTGGGCACCAATCAGCCCCAGCATTTT.

This clonotype was picked up a small number of times. The genes are TRBV6-2 or TRBV6-3 and TRBJ2-3, with 13 bases identical to TRBD2. The V gene end was trimmed by 2 bases and the J gene end by 3 bases; junction bases not matched to a gene: 5. This CDR3 has 17 residues. Germline V gene lookup returns CDR1 MNHEY and CDR2 SVGEGT. Here the CDR3 reads CASSYDGLAGVTDTQYF. Written as DNA, the CDR3 is TGTGCCAGCAGTTACGACGGACTAGCGGGAGTAACAGATACGCAGTATTTT.

This clonotype was seen more than once but under ten times. The chain combines TRBV15 with TRBJ2-7, with D possibly called TRBD1 or TRBD2 (5 bases each). CDR1 is LNHNV and CDR2 is YYDKDF in the germline V gene (reference sequence). V gave up 0 bases and J gave up 5 bases, with 20 bases separating them. The CDR3 extends over 17 amino acids. CDR3 bases: TGTGCCACCAGCAGAGATCAAGGGGCGCGGGTAGATGACGAGCAGTACTTC. Protein product: CATSRDQGARVDDEQYF.

This clonotype was detected only a few times. This rearrangement joins TRBV7-6 to TRBJ2-2, with D perhaps matching TRBD1 (6 bases). Germline-derived CDR1 and CDR2 are SGHVS and FNYEAQ. CDR3 length equals 15 residues. Trimming took 5 bases from V and 6 from J, leaving 16 bases between them. The CDR3 sequence: CASSEEQTGPGELFF. CDR3 bases: TGTGCCAGCAGCGAAGAGCAAACAGGGCCCGGGGAGCTGTTTTTT.

Written as DNA, the CDR3 is TGCAGTGCTAGAGTTGAAGCCGGGGAGCTGTTTTTT. Translating it yields CSARVEAGELFF. The genes are TRBV20-1 and TRBJ2-2; no clear D. V dropped 1 base and J dropped 6 bases, with 6 bases sitting between them. The CDR3 is made up of 12 amino acids. CDR1 is DFQATT, CDR2 SNEGSKA, per germline (reference sequence).

The chain uses TRBV4-1 and TRBJ1-6, with a weak D call TRBD1 (5 bases). Per germline, CDR1 MGHRA and CDR2 YSYEKL. The CDR3 loop spans 18 amino acids. V was clipped by 1 base and J by 0 bases, with 13 bases between them. CDR3 sequence: CASSQGHRKGSYNSPLHF. Here the CDR3 DNA reads TGCGCCAGCAGCCAAGGTCACAGGAAAGGCTCCTATAATTCACCCCTCCACTTT.

This clonotype showed up many times. The chain employs TRBV7-9 and TRBJ1-2; D gene ambiguous. Germline V gives CDR1 SEHNR, CDR2 FQNEAQ (reference sequence). The ends were cut back, 6 bases at V and 10 bases at J, with 18 bases in the middle. CDR3 length equals 13 residues. The CDR3 DNA reads TGTGCCAGCAGTCCTGGGGTCAGCCTTTCCTACACCTTC. This translates into CASSPGVSLSYTF.

Many counts were recorded for this clonotype. V and J are TRBV7-2 and TRBJ2-7, with D hard to call. This CDR3 comprises 14 residues. V gave up 0 bases and J gave up 3 bases, with 9 bases separating them. CDR1 and CDR2 from the germline V gene are SGHTA and FQGNSA. The CDR3 DNA reads TGTGCCAGCAGCTTAGCGGCAGAAAACTACGAGCAGTACTTC. This encodes CASSLAAENYEQYF.

The chain couples TRBV20-1 to TRBJ2-4, with TRBD2 matching 10 bases. The CDR3 has 17 residues. Trimming removed 2 bases from V and 0 bases from J; junction bases left unmatched: 7. Germline V gene sequence: CDR1 DFQATT, CDR2 SNEGSKA (reference sequence). CDR3: CSARTLLAGTAKNIQYF. The CDR3 nucleotides read TGCAGTGCTAGAACTTTACTAGCGGGGACAGCCAAAAACATTCAGTACTTC.

The chain employs TRBV12-3 or TRBV12-4 and TRBJ2-2, with D perhaps TRBD2 (5 bases). Trimming stripped 6 bases from V and 1 base from J, with 9 bases between. This CDR3 spans 14 amino acids. CDR3 protein: CASSREQNTGELFF. CDR3 bases: TGTGCCAGCAGCCGGGAACAGAACACCGGGGAGCTGTTTTTT.

This rearrangement joins TRBV19 to TRBJ2-1; weak D call: TRBD2 (5 bases). The length of the CDR3 is 15 residues. Germline values: CDR1 LNHDA, CDR2 SQIVND (reference sequence). Between the trimmed V and J ends, which lost 3 bases and 7 bases, there was a span of 16 bases. The CDR3 nucleotides are TGTGCCAGTAGTATGGCGGGCTCGAGTACGAATGAGCAGTTCTTC. This gives the protein CASSMAGSSTNEQFF.

This clonotype was picked up many times. V is TRBV7-8 and J is TRBJ2-5, with 7 bases that match TRBD1. CDR3 length: 14 amino acids. V shed 5 bases and J 4 bases; nucleotides not matched to a gene: 7. From germline, CDR1 is SGHVS and CDR2 FQNEAQ. The CDR3 loop is CASSPRTGRETQYF. The CDR3 DNA follows: TGTGCCAGCAGCCCGAGGACAGGTAGAGAGACCCAGTACTTC. The full variable domain, its missing parts supplied by reference TRBV7-8 and TRBJ2-5, is GAGVSQSPRYKVAKRGQDVALRCDPISGHVSLFWYQQALGQGPEFLTYFQNEAQLDKSGLPSDRFFAERPEGSVSTLKIQRTQQEDSAVYLCASSPRTGRETQYFGPGTRLLVL.

In DNA, the CDR3 is TGTGCCAGCAGTACCCGAGCGGGGCTCCCGGAGACCCAGTACTTC. Protein sequence: CASSTRAGLPETQYF. J is TRBJ2-5 and V is TRBV28, with TRBD2 identical over 7 bases. V shed 5 bases, J shed 5 bases, and the junction held 11 bases outside the gene matches. CDR1 and CDR2 from the germline V gene are MDHEN and SYDVKM. The CDR3 totals 15 residues.

This clonotype was recorded a few times. The chain combines TRBV19 with TRBJ1-2; the match to TRBD1 covers 11 bases. The V gene end was trimmed by 3 bases and the J gene end by 4 bases; junction bases not matched to a gene: 7. The CDR3 sequence is 16 residues long. CDR1 and CDR2 (germline): LNHDA, SQIVND (reference sequence). CDR3 in DNA: TGTGCCAGTAGTATGCGGACAGGGGGCCTTATCTATGGCTACACCTTC. Protein product: CASSMRTGGLIYGYTF.

This clonotype was observed a few times. V gene TRBV6-1 combines with J gene TRBJ1-1; D not certain. Germline V CDR1 and CDR2: MNHNS, SASEGT. There are 14 residues in the CDR3. V shed 7 bases and J shed 0 bases, with 12 bases lying between them. The CDR3, as DNA: TGTGCCAGCAACCCCCCCTCCATGAACACTGAAGCTTTCTTT. This sequence encodes CASNPPSMNTEAFF.

This clonotype has a count of ten or more. The chain links TRBV2 to TRBJ2-5; 10 bases line up with TRBD2. With 1 base clipped from V and 4 bases from J, the junction kept 9 bases outside the gene matches. CDR1 and CDR2 from the germline V gene are SNHLY and FYNNEI. CDR3 length: 17 amino acids. CDR3: CASSEVGRSGGAETQYF. The CDR3 DNA reads as TGTGCCAGCAGTGAAGTGGGACGGAGCGGGGGGGCAGAGACCCAGTACTTC.

The chain has TRBV5-6 and TRBJ2-5; the D gene could be TRBD1 or TRBD2 (5 bases each). The CDR3 has 16 amino acids. Germline CDR1 and CDR2: SGHDT and YYEEEE. V shed 4 bases and J shed 4 bases, with 20 bases lying between them. CDR3: CASSPPGRDEGETQYF. The CDR3 nucleotides are TGTGCCAGCAGCCCCCCCGGCCGGGACGAGGGAGAGACCCAGTACTTC.

The gene calls are TRBV29-1 and TRBJ2-7, with 9 bases identical to TRBD1. Looked up from germline, CDR1 is SQVTM and CDR2 is ANQGSEA. The CDR3 consists of 13 residues. The ends lost 6 bases at V and 6 bases at J; junction bases unmatched: 9. The CDR3: CSVTGQGTGEQYF. The DNA of the CDR3 is TGCAGCGTGACTGGACAGGGGACGGGCGAGCAGTACTTC.

This clonotype was recorded many times. The chain couples TRBV11-2 to TRBJ1-1; weak D call: TRBD1 (6 bases). The V gene lost 3 bases and the J gene lost 2 bases, with 10 bases spanning the gap. Germline V lookup: CDR1 SGHAT, CDR2 FQNNGV. CDR3 length equals 14 residues. CDR3 sequence: CASSFQGLNTEAFF. The CDR3 DNA is TGTGCCAGCAGCTTCCAGGGGTTAAACACTGAAGCTTTCTTT. Drawing the rest from reference TRBV11-2 and TRBJ1-1, the complete variable domain is EAGVAQSPRYKIIEKRQSVAFWCNPISGHATLYWYQQILGQGPKLLIQFQNNGVVDDSQLPKDRFSAERLKGVDSTLKIQPAKLEDSAVYLCASSFQGLNTEAFFGQGTRLTVV.

Notes on this clonotype: A read error is possible here, since a much larger clone lies one base away. The V gene is TRBV7-2, the J gene TRBJ1-2, with 8 nucleotides matching TRBD1. V shed 5 bases and J 8 bases; nucleotides not matched to a gene: 7. Germline CDR1 SGHTA, CDR2 FQGNSA. The CDR3 spans 13 residues. The chain's CDR3 is CASSIGGQGGYTF. In DNA, the CDR3 is TGTGCCAGCAGCATAGGAGGACAGGGAGGCTACACCTTC.